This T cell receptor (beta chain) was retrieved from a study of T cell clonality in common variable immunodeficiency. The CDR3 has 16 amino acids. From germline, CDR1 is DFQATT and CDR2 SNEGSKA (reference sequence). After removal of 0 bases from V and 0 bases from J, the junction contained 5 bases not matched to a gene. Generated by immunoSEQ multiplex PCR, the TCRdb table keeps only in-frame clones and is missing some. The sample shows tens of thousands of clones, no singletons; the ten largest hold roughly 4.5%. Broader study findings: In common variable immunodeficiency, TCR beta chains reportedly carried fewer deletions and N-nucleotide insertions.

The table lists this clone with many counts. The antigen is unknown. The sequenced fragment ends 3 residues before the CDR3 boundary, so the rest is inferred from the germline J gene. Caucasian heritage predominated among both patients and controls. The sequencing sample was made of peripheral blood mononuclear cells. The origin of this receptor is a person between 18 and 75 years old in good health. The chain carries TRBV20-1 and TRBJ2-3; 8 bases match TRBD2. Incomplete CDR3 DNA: TGCAGTGCTAGAGAGCGACTAGCGAAAAGCACAGATACG. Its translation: CSARERLAKSTDT. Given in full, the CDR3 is CSARERLAKSTDTQYF.